The present T cell receptor (beta chain) was sequenced within a study of identifying expanded T cells in peripheral blood. The study's findings and limits: Differentially abundant clones: roughly 1.2 between replicates, just under 17 at approximately 14 days, around 19 at four.

This CDR3 spans 14 amino acids. The V gene end was trimmed by 3 bases and the J gene end by 4 bases; junction bases not matched to a gene: 1. CDR1 and CDR2 from the germline V gene are MNHEY and SMNVEV (reference sequence). On this clone itself: As yet, its antigen is unknown.

Assay used: immunoSEQ multiplex PCR; TCRdb lists only in-frame clones, some missing. Among about 89,000 clones listed, 88% were seen once. The sample taken for sequencing was blood. This TCR derives from a person aged 18 to 70 in good health. This chain connects TRBV27 to TRBJ2-5; 11 positions match TRBD1. The CDR3 protein is CASSLGTGGETQYF. DNA of the CDR3: TGTGCCAGCAGTTTGGGGACAGGGGGAGAGACCCAGTACTTC.